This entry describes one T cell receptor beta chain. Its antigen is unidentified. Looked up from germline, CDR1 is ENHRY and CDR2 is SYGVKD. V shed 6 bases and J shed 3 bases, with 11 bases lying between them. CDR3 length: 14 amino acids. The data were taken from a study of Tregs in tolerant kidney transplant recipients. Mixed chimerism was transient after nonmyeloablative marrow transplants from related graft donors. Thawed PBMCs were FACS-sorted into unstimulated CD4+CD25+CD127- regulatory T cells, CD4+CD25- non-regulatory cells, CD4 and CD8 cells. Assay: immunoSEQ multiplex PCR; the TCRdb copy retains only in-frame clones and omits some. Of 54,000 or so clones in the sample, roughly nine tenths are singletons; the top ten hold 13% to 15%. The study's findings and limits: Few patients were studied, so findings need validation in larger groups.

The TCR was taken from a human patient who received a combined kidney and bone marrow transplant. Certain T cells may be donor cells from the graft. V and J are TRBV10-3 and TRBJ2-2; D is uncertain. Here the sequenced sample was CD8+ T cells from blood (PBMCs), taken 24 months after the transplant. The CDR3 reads CAISSNQDTGELFF. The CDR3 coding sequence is TGTGCCATCAGCTCGAACCAGGACACCGGGGAGCTGTTTTTT.